The entry below gives a single T cell receptor (beta chain) sequence along with its context. CDR3 length equals 14 residues. Germline CDR1 reads SGHRS; CDR2 reads YFSETQ. V gave up 7 bases and J gave up 10 bases; unmatched junction bases: 11. This specimen belongs to a study of blood T cells in healthy people across ages. Primed by a sample-barcoded 5' primer and a J-beta primer mix, a second PCR proceeded for 7 to 11 cycles. TCRdb analysed the 5' RACE reads with MiXCR anew, one entry per CDR3 protein. Here the sample spans about 1.8 million distinct CDR3 sequences, 40% to 55% being singletons. The V call is TRBV5-1, the J call TRBJ2-1; 10 bases are a match to TRBD1. Material: blood. This sequence originates from a woman aged 40 to 55 in good health. CDR3 in DNA: TGCGCCAGCTTCCGGACAGGGGGAACGGAGGAGCAGTTCTTC. Residues: CASFRTGGTEEQFF.